Listed below are T cell receptor beta chains from one sample, sequenced in a study of cytomegalovirus exposure and HLA in healthy donors. Only in-frame clones appear in the TCRdb table, and some are missing; sequencing was by immunoSEQ multiplex PCR. The table records about 170,000 clones, 80% to 85% of them present only once. What was sequenced was PBMCs. The receptor source for this set is a boy younger than 10 in good health and CMV-seronegative. Each CDR3 is given with its conserved first and last residue. The order of the fields is J gene, D gene, V gene, clone size, CDR3 DNA, CDR3 protein. A D gene is named only where the DNA matches it firmly. Rows may omit the clone size; those that give it use once, few, many or a size class.

J: TRBJ2-5
D: TRBD2
V: TRBV6-5
size: NA
DNA: TGTGCCAGCAGCCGGACGCGGGGGGCGGGGGAGACCCAGTACTTC
CDR3: CASSRTRGAGETQYF

J: TRBJ2-3
D: NA
V: TRBV5-1
size: NA
DNA: TGCGCCAGCAGCTTGGTAAGGCCAGGGTCAGGCACAGATACGCAGTATTTT
CDR3: CASSLVRPGSGTDTQYF

J: TRBJ1-1
D: TRBD1
V: TRBV30
size: NA
DNA: TGTGCCTCCCTGTGGCAGGGGGTTTTGAACACTGAAGCTTTCTTT
CDR3: CASLWQGVLNTEAFF

J: TRBJ2-5
D: TRBD2
V: TRBV6-6
size: NA
DNA: TGTGCCAGCAGCTACCCAGTGTTAGCGGGGCAAGAGACCCAGTACTTC
CDR3: CASSYPVLAGQETQYF

J: TRBJ2-5
D: TRBD1
V: TRBV5-6
size: NA
DNA: TGTGCCAGCAGCTTCGTCGGACAGGGGCAAGAGACCCAGTACTTC
CDR3: CASSFVGQGQETQYF

J: TRBJ1-1
D: TRBD1
V: TRBV19
size: few
DNA: TGTGCCAGTAGTTCCGACAGGGACACTGAAGCTTTCTTT
CDR3: CASSSDRDTEAFF

J: TRBJ1-1
D: NA
V: TRBV6-5
size: NA
DNA: TGTGCCAGCAGTTCTCGGAGGAACACTGAAGCTTTCTTT
CDR3: CASSSRRNTEAFF

J: TRBJ2-4
D: NA
V: TRBV28
size: once
DNA: TGTGCCAGCAGTTTACGGTCAATAGCCAAAAACATTCAGTACTTC
CDR3: CASSLRSIAKNIQYF

J: TRBJ2-1
D: NA
V: TRBV9
size: once
DNA: TGTGCCAGCAGCGTAGGTAGCCTTTACAATGAGCAGTTCTTC
CDR3: CASSVGSLYNEQFF

J: TRBJ2-2
D: NA
V: TRBV12-1
size: NA
DNA: TGTGCCAGCAGCGGGACTAGCGGGCCCGCCGGGGAGCTGTTTTTT
CDR3: CASSGTSGPAGELFF

J: TRBJ2-1
D: NA
V: TRBV2
size: few
DNA: TGTGCCAGCAGCGGGAGCGTTTCCTACAATGAGCAGTTCTTC
CDR3: CASSGSVSYNEQFF

J: TRBJ1-5
D: NA
V: TRBV19
size: NA
DNA: TGTGCCAGTAGTAGCCACAGGGATCAGCCCCAGCATTTT
CDR3: CASSSHRDQPQHF

J: TRBJ2-1
D: NA
V: TRBV30
size: NA
DNA: TGTGCCTGGACCCCGGGGGCGGGAGCCTACAATGAGCAGTTCTTC
CDR3: CAWTPGAGAYNEQFF

J: TRBJ1-4
D: NA
V: TRBV4-1
size: NA
DNA: TGCGCCAGCAGCCTCCCGCTTCGAGGAACTAATGAAAAACTGTTTTTT
CDR3: CASSLPLRGTNEKLFF

J: TRBJ1-2
D: TRBD1
V: TRBV2
size: once
DNA: TGTGCCAGCAGTGAAGACAGGGGCTATGGCTACACCTTC
CDR3: CASSEDRGYGYTF

J: TRBJ2-7
D: NA
V: TRBV5-4
size: few
DNA: TGTGCCAGCAGCTCCCGAGAAGTTCGGGAAGAGCAGTACTTC
CDR3: CASSSREVREEQYF

J: TRBJ2-7
D: NA
V: TRBV6-4
size: NA
DNA: TGTGCCAGATCTAGGGGGAAATCCTACGAGCAGTACTTC
CDR3: CARSRGKSYEQYF

J: TRBJ1-5
D: NA
V: TRBV25-1
size: few
DNA: TGTGCCAGCAGTTCGGGTGAGGATCAGCCCCAGCATTTT
CDR3: CASSSGEDQPQHF

J: TRBJ1-2
D: NA
V: TRBV19
size: NA
DNA: TGTGCCAGTAGTATAGATATGCTGGAGATAGGGGACTATGGCTACACCTTC
CDR3: CASSIDMLEIGDYGYTF

J: TRBJ1-1
D: TRBD1
V: TRBV14
size: NA
DNA: TGTGCCAGCAGCCTCCCGGGACAGGGGGTATTGGAGGCTTTCTTT
CDR3: CASSLPGQGVLEAFF

J: TRBJ2-6
D: NA
V: TRBV6-5
size: NA
DNA: TGTGCCAGCAGTTTGACGACAGCCGGGGCCAACGTCCTGACTTTC
CDR3: CASSLTTAGANVLTF

J: TRBJ2-2
D: NA
V: TRBV15
size: NA
DNA: TGTGCCACCAGCAGAGAGTCTCCAGGGGCCAACACCGGGGAGCTGTTTTTT
CDR3: CATSRESPGANTGELFF

J: TRBJ2-7
D: NA
V: TRBV25-1
size: NA
DNA: TGTGCCACAGCCCGGGAAACTTCCCCCTACGAGCAGTACTTC
CDR3: CATARETSPYEQYF

J: TRBJ1-3
D: TRBD1
V: TRBV7-9
size: NA
DNA: TGTGCCAGCAGCTTAGCTCCGGGACAGGGCTTTGGAAACACCATATATTTT
CDR3: CASSLAPGQGFGNTIYF

J: TRBJ2-1
D: NA
V: TRBV25-1
size: NA
DNA: TGTGCCACTGCGGGTCTAGCACAGATCAATGAGCAGTTCTTC
CDR3: CATAGLAQINEQFF

J: TRBJ2-1
D: TRBD2
V: TRBV7-9
size: NA
DNA: TGTGCCAGCAGCTCCACCGGGGGGAGCTCCTACAATGAGCAGTTCTTC
CDR3: CASSSTGGSSYNEQFF

J: TRBJ1-4
D: NA
V: TRBV19
size: NA
DNA: TGTGCCAGTATCGGCGGGGGCGCGGGTGAAAAACTGTTTTTT
CDR3: CASIGGGAGEKLFF

J: TRBJ2-3
D: NA
V: TRBV7-9
size: NA
DNA: TGTGCCAGCAGCTTAGGTCCGGGAGAAGATACGCAGTATTTT
CDR3: CASSLGPGEDTQYF

J: TRBJ2-1
D: TRBD2
V: TRBV5-1
size: NA
DNA: TGCGCCAGCAGCCCCCCCGGGACTAGCGCCTACAATGAGCAGTTCTTC
CDR3: CASSPPGTSAYNEQFF

J: TRBJ2-1
D: NA
V: TRBV6-5
size: NA
DNA: TGTGCCAGCAGCCAGACTCCGAGTCGTGAGCAGTTCTTC
CDR3: CASSQTPSREQFF

J: TRBJ2-3
D: TRBD2
V: TRBV4-1
size: NA
DNA: TGCGCCAGCAGCCAACCCTGGACTAGCGGGGCGGATACGCAGTATTTT
CDR3: CASSQPWTSGADTQYF

J: TRBJ2-3
D: TRBD2
V: TRBV30
size: few
DNA: TGTGCCTGGAGTCCCCGACTAGCGGGAGGTACAGATACGCAGTATTTT
CDR3: CAWSPRLAGGTDTQYF

J: TRBJ1-2
D: NA
V: TRBV19
size: NA
DNA: TGTGCCAGTAGTATAGTCGGTAACAACTATGGCTACACCTTC
CDR3: CASSIVGNNYGYTF

J: TRBJ2-1
D: TRBD2
V: TRBV11-3
size: few
DNA: TGTGCCAGCAGCTTAGAACTAGCGGGAGGGCCTAATGAGCAGTTCTTC
CDR3: CASSLELAGGPNEQFF

J: TRBJ1-1
D: NA
V: TRBV27
size: once
DNA: TGTGCCAGCAGTTTAGGGTCAGGGGCGACTGAAGCTTTCTTT
CDR3: CASSLGSGATEAFF

J: TRBJ2-7
D: TRBD2
V: TRBV11-2
size: NA
DNA: TGTGCCAGCAGCGAATATGGGACTATAGCGGGAGGGTCGTACGAGCAGTACTTC
CDR3: CASSEYGTIAGGSYEQYF

J: TRBJ2-1
D: NA
V: TRBV13
size: NA
DNA: TGTGCCAGCAGCCCAAGGACAGCGGAACTCTCGCTTAGCTCCTACAATGAGCAGTTCTTC
CDR3: CASSPRTAELSLSSYNEQFF

J: TRBJ2-3
D: TRBD1
V: TRBV29-1
size: NA
DNA: TGCAGCGTTCTTTTACCGGGACAGGGGACAGATACGCAGTATTTT
CDR3: CSVLLPGQGTDTQYF

J: TRBJ1-3
D: TRBD1
V: TRBV25-1
size: NA
DNA: TGTGCCAGCAGTCCCTCGGACAGGCCGCTTGGAAACACCATATATTTT
CDR3: CASSPSDRPLGNTIYF